This T cell receptor (beta chain) was documented in a study of cytomegalovirus exposure and HLA in healthy donors. Across the whole study: The same platform as the approximately 700 first-cohort repertoires was used for the 90 to 150 validation repertoires, a later analysis reported.

Points from the study as a whole: TCR sequences were mostly rare, though some public TCRs occurred in many donors.

A word on this clone: Its specificity is not known.

The CDR3 contains 16 residues. The V and J ends lost 0 bases and 2 bases respectively, with 11 bases between them. CDR1 and CDR2 (germline): MGHDK, SYGVNS. Here immunoSEQ multiplex PCR was the method, and the copy in TCRdb shows in-frame clones only, minus some. The data hold 250,000 or so clones, with around 87% observed a single time. Separate from the approximately 670-subject first cohort, the approximately 120-subject validation cohort was the one that the donors belonged to. The V and J genes are TRBV25-1 and TRBJ1-3, with D maybe TRBD1 (5 bases). Input material: PBMCs. This TCR derives from a man younger than 35 in good health and CMV-seronegative. CDR3 protein: CASSEYGAGAGNTIYF. CDR3 coding DNA: TGTGCCAGCAGTGAATACGGAGCGGGGGCTGGAAACACCATATATTTT.